The next 20 T cell receptor beta chains were all read from a single sample in a study of blood T cell repertoires in COVID-19. Profiled with immunoSEQ multiplex PCR; TCRdb holds only in-frame clones, not every one. The data hold just over 250,000 clones, with 88% observed a single time. Sequencing was done on a sample of peripheral blood. The receptors shown here come from a man between 60 and 75 years old who had recovered from COVID-19.

This chain joins TRBV5-1 and TRBJ1-5, with D tentatively TRBD1 (5 bases). This CDR3 comprises 17 residues. In germline, CDR1 is SGHRS, CDR2 YFSETQ. Trimming shortened V by 1 base and J by 0 bases, and 14 bases separated the two germline ends. CDR3 residues: CASSLYPDIYSNQPQHF. DNA of the CDR3: TGCGCCAGCAGCTTGTACCCGGACATATATAGCAATCAGCCCCAGCATTTT.

Comments on this clone: This sample also contains other DNA sequences that code for the same CDR3. The V call is TRBV27, the J call TRBJ1-2; 8 bases align to TRBD1. Trimming took 3 bases from V and 5 from J; bases not matched to a gene: 2. This CDR3 is 13 amino acids long. CDR1 and CDR2 from the germline V gene are MNHEY and SMNVEV (reference sequence). The CDR3 DNA sequence: TGTGCCAGCAGTTTCAGGGGGCCTTATGGCTACACCTTC. The encoded protein is CASSFRGPYGYTF.

The chain is built from TRBV3-1 (or the pseudogene TRBV3-2) and TRBJ1-6; TRBD1 agrees at 7 bases. Germline CDR1 reads LGHDT; CDR2 reads YNNKEL (reference sequence). V dropped 4 bases and J dropped 5; count of bases not matched to a gene: 8. The length of the CDR3 is 16 residues. CDR3 sequence reads: CASSRNRGTDNSPLHF. The CDR3, as DNA: TGTGCCAGCAGCCGAAACCGCGGGACAGATAATTCACCCCTCCACTTT.

The chain couples TRBV5-1 to TRBJ1-4; D unclear. Germline loops: CDR1 SGHRS, CDR2 YFSETQ. Trimming left V 3 bases short and J 0 bases short, with 12 bases between. This CDR3 contains 16 residues. CDR3: CASSSLGAATNEKLFF. In nucleotides, the CDR3 is TGCGCCAGCAGCTCCCTAGGAGCAGCAACTAATGAAAAACTGTTTTTT.

In nucleotides, the CDR3 is TGTGCCACCAGCCTGGACAGGGGGCCGCTCGGAAACACCATATATTTT. Its protein is CATSLDRGPLGNTIYF. The rearrangement joins TRBV15 to TRBJ1-3; 11 bases fit TRBD1. The CDR3 spans 16 residues. Trimming at V came to 5 bases and at J to 4 bases, leaving 7 bases not matched to a gene. Germline V CDR1 and CDR2: LNHNV, YYDKDF (reference sequence).

The chain joins TRBV25-1 to TRBJ1-5; 10 bases fit TRBD1. The CDR3 consists of 16 residues. Germline V gives CDR1 MGHDK, CDR2 SYGVNS. V gave up 1 base and J gave up 2 bases; unmatched junction bases: 2. CDR3: CASSEFGTGGNQPQHF. The DNA for the CDR3 is TGTGCCAGCAGTGAATTTGGGACAGGGGGCAATCAGCCCCAGCATTTT.

CDR3 bases: TGTGCCAGCAGTTTGTATCAGGGCGTCACTGAAGCTTTCTTT. Protein: CASSLYQGVTEAFF. The rearrangement uses TRBV27 and TRBJ1-1; weak D call: TRBD1 (5 bases). The CDR3 has 14 residues. The germline V gene has CDR1 MNHEY and CDR2 SMNVEV (reference sequence). The germline V and J ends were trimmed by 3 bases and 4 bases, with 12 bases remaining between them.

This chain joins TRBV7-9 and TRBJ2-7, with D tentatively TRBD2 (6 bases). Trimming left V 0 bases short and J 9 bases short, with 6 bases between. Germline CDR1 is SEHNR and CDR2 is FQNEAQ (reference sequence). CDR3 length equals 11 residues. For the CDR3, the DNA is TGTGCCAGCAGCTTAGCGGGGGGGCAGTACTTC. Translation gives CASSLAGGQYF.

V and J are TRBV19 and TRBJ2-1, with 10 nucleotides matching TRBD1. Germline V gene data show CDR1 as LNHDA and CDR2 as SQIVND (reference sequence). V gave up 5 bases and J gave up 6 bases; unmatched junction bases: 10. The CDR3 is made up of 16 amino acids. The CDR3 loop reads CASSPRGTGAFNEQFF. CDR3 coding DNA: TGTGCCAGTAGTCCGAGGGGGACAGGGGCTTTCAATGAGCAGTTCTTC.

V is TRBV9 and J is TRBJ2-3, with TRBD1 matching 10 bases. The V gene's germline CDR1 is SGDLS and CDR2 YYNGEE. Trimming removed 4 bases from V and 1 base from J; junction bases left unmatched: 9. This CDR3 region has 17 residues. CDR3 sequence: CASSLTTGTGGTDTQYF. The CDR3, as DNA: TGTGCCAGCAGCCTCACTACCGGGACAGGGGGCACAGATACGCAGTATTTT.

This clone has only a few counts. The rearrangement links TRBV5-6 to TRBJ1-6; 7 bases fit TRBD1. The V and J ends lost 0 bases and 10 bases, in that order; junction bases with no gene match: 1. CDR1 and CDR2 (germline): SGHDT, YYEEEE. This CDR3 has 13 amino acids. CDR3 in amino acids: CASSLGQGSPLHF. CDR3 nucleotide sequence: TGTGCCAGCAGCTTGGGACAGGGCTCACCCCTCCACTTT.

The genes are TRBV4-2 and TRBJ1-2; 7 nucleotides line up with TRBD1. Germline V lookup: CDR1 LGHNA, CDR2 YNFKEQ. V gave up 1 base and J gave up 0 bases; unmatched junction bases: 5. The CDR3 contains 16 residues. CDR3 amino acids: CASSQATGSANYGYTF. The CDR3 bases are TGTGCCAGCAGCCAAGCGACAGGGAGCGCTAACTATGGCTACACCTTC.

The chain is built from TRBV19 and TRBJ1-1, with D possibly TRBD1 on 6 matching bases. Germline lookup yields CDR1 LNHDA and CDR2 SQIVND (reference sequence). The CDR3 sequence is 14 residues long. V was trimmed by 6 bases and J by 8 bases, leaving 19 bases between them. CDR3 sequence (DNA): TGTGCCAGTAGGGGAGATTTCAGGGGAGTAGAAGCTTTCTTT. Protein product: CASRGDFRGVEAFF.

The V gene is TRBV9, the J gene TRBJ1-5, with a tentative D call TRBD1 (5 bases). This CDR3 is 15 amino acids long. The germline V gene encodes CDR1 SGDLS and CDR2 YYNGEE. V was cut by 4 bases and J by 3 bases, with 14 bases left in between. The DNA for the CDR3 is TGTGCCAGCAGCATAGCTGGGGGGGACAATCAGCCCCAGCATTTT. Its protein product is CASSIAGGDNQPQHF.

The chain couples TRBV13 to TRBJ2-3, with 8 bases fitting TRBD2. CDR3 length: 15 amino acids. V shed 0 bases and J 1 base; nucleotides not matched to a gene: 0. CDR1 is PRHDT and CDR2 is FYEKMQ in the germline V gene (reference sequence). As DNA, the CDR3 is TGTGCCAGCAGCTTAGGACTAGCGGGCACAGATACGCAGTATTTT. It is translated as CASSLGLAGTDTQYF.

The chain carries TRBV15 and TRBJ2-7; D perhaps matches TRBD1 (5 bases). V gave up 2 bases and J gave up 3 bases, with 14 bases separating them. The CDR3 runs to 15 residues. Germline V gives CDR1 LNHNV, CDR2 YYDKDF (reference sequence). The DNA for the CDR3 is TGTGCCACCAGCAGACGGTCAACAGGTAGCTACGAGCAGTACTTC. Translation gives CATSRRSTGSYEQYF.

This chain joins TRBV7-3 and TRBJ2-1, with TRBD2 identical over 7 bases. The CDR3 is 15 residues long. Germline V CDR1 and CDR2: SGHTA, FQGTGA. Trimming took 1 base from V and 4 from J; bases not matched to a gene: 4. CDR3 nucleotides: TGTGCCAGCAGCTTAATGGCGGGGGATTACAATGAGCAGTTCTTC. It yields the protein CASSLMAGDYNEQFF.

This chain links TRBV27 with TRBJ1-2, with 10 bases fitting TRBD1. J was trimmed by 4 bases and V by 5 bases; bases with no gene match: 7. Per germline, CDR1 MNHEY and CDR2 SMNVEV (reference sequence). This CDR3 region has 15 residues. CDR3 amino acids: CASSLRQGASYGYTF. DNA of the CDR3: TGTGCCAGCAGTCTCCGACAGGGGGCTAGCTATGGCTACACCTTC.

The chain is built from TRBV6-6 and TRBJ2-7; 7 bases agree with TRBD1. Germline CDR1 reads MNHNY; CDR2 reads SVGAGI (reference sequence). V dropped 11 bases and J dropped 0; count of bases not matched to a gene: 7. This CDR3 contains 13 residues. For the CDR3, the DNA is TGTGCCGTCAACCGGGACAGCTCCTACGAGCAGTACTTC. Protein product: CAVNRDSSYEQYF.

The gene calls are TRBV3-1 (or the pseudogene TRBV3-2) and TRBJ1-5; 8 nucleotides align to TRBD1. Germline CDR1 reads LGHDT; CDR2 reads YNNKEL (reference sequence). Germline trimming cut 0 bases from V and 3 bases from J; bases unmatched to any gene: 7. The CDR3 extends over 17 amino acids. The CDR3 nucleotides are TGTGCCAGCAGCCAAGAGGCCCCAGGGGGCTTCAATCAGCCCCAGCATTTT. Translation: CASSQEAPGGFNQPQHF.